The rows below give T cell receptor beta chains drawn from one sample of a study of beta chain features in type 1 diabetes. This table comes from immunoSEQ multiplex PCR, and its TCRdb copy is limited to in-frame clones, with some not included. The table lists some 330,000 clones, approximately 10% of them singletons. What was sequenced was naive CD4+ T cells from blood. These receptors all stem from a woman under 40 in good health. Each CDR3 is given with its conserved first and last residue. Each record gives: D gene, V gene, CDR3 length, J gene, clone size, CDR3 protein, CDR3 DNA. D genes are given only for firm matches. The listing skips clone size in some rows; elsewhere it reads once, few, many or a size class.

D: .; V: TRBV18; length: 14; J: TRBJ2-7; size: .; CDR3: CASSPPSGSYEQYF; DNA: TGTGCCAGCTCACCACCGTCGGGCTCCTACGAGCAGTACTTC
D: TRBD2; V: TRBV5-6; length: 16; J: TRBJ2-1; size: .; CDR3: CASSATTSGSLNEQFF; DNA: TGTGCCAGCAGCGCTACAACTAGCGGGAGTTTGAATGAGCAGTTCTTC
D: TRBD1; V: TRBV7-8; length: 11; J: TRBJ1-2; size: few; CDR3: CATPTGNGYTF; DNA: TGTGCCACCCCGACAGGGAATGGCTACACCTTC
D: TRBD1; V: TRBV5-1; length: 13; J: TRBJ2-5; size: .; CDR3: CASSLGTEETQYF; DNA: TGCGCCAGCAGCTTAGGGACAGAAGAGACCCAGTACTTC
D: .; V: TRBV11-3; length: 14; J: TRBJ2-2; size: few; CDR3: CASTPRSNTGELFF; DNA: TGTGCCAGCACCCCTCGTTCGAACACCGGGGAGCTGTTTTTT
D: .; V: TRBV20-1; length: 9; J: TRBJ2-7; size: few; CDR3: CSASGEQYF; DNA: TGCAGTGCTAGCGGCGAGCAGTACTTC
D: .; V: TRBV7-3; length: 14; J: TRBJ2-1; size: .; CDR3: CASSPREAGVAQFF; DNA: TGTGCCAGCAGCCCAAGGGAGGCCGGGGTAGCCCAGTTCTTC
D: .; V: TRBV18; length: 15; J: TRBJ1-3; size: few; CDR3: CASSLVPDTGNTIYF; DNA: TGTGCCAGCTCACTCGTCCCGGACACTGGAAACACCATATATTTT
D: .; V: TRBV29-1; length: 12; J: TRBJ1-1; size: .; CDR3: CSTGGGNTEAFF; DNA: TGCAGCACCGGGGGGGGGAACACTGAAGCTTTCTTT
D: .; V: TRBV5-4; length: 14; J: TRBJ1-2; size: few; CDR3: CASSLVRDNYGYTF; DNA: TGTGCCAGCAGCTTGGTCAGGGATAACTATGGCTACACCTTC
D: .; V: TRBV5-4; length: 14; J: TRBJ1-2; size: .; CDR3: CASSFGESFYGYTF; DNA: TGTGCCAGCAGCTTTGGTGAGAGTTTCTATGGCTACACCTTC
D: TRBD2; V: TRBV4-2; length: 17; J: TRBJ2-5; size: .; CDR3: CASSQAEGLGRVETQYF; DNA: TGTGCCAGCAGCCAAGCTGAAGGACTAGGGCGGGTAGAGACCCAGTACTTC
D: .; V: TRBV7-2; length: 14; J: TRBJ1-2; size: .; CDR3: CASSLDGGSYGYTF; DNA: TGTGCCAGCAGCTTAGACGGGGGTTCCTATGGCTACACCTTC
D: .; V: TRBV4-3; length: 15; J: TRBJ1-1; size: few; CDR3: CASRRSLGANTEAFF; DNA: TGCGCCAGCAGGCGCTCCCTGGGGGCGAACACTGAAGCTTTCTTT
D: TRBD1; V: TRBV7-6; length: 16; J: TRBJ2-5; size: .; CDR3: CASSVQPGQGEETQYF; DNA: TGTGCCAGCAGCGTCCAACCGGGACAGGGGGAAGAGACCCAGTACTTC
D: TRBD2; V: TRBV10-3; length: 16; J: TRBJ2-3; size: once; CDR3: CAISDFTSGSADTQYF; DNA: TGTGCCATCAGTGATTTCACTAGCGGGAGCGCAGATACGCAGTATTTT
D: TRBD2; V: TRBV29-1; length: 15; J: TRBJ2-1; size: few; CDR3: CSVGEGQVAYNEQFF; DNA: TGCAGCGTTGGGGAGGGGCAGGTGGCCTACAATGAGCAGTTCTTC
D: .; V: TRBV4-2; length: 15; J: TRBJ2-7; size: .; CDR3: CASSQVSSISYEQYF; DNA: TGTGCCAGCAGCCAAGTGTCTTCTATAAGCTACGAGCAGTACTTC
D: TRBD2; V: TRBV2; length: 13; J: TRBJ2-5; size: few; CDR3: CAGRATVLETQYF; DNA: TGTGCCGGGAGGGCGACAGTTCTGGAGACCCAGTACTTC
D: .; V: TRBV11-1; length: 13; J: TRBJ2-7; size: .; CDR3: CASSRQDLYEQYF; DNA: TGTGCCAGCAGCCGACAGGACCTCTACGAGCAGTACTTC
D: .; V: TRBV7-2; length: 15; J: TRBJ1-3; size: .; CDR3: CASSRTGTPGNTIYF; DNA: TGTGCCAGCAGCCGAACAGGGACGCCTGGAAACACCATATATTTT
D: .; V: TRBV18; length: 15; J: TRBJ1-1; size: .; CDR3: CASSPGQLLNTEAFF; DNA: TGTGCCAGCTCTCCGGGACAACTTTTGAACACTGAAGCTTTCTTT
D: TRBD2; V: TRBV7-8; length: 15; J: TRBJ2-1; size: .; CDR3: CASSWGLAMYNEQFF; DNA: TGTGCCAGCAGCTGGGGACTAGCGATGTACAATGAGCAGTTCTTC
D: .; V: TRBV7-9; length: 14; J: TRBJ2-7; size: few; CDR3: CASSSIAASYEQYF; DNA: TGTGCCAGCAGCTCCATAGCGGCTTCCTACGAGCAGTACTTC
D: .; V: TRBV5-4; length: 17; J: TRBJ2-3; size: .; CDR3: CASSLGLGAVNTDTQYF; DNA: TGTGCCAGCAGCTTGGGCCTGGGAGCGGTTAACACAGATACGCAGTATTTT
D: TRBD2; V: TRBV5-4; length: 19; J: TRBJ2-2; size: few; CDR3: CASSLVPILAGMNTGELFF; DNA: TGTGCCAGCAGCTTGGTTCCTATCCTAGCGGGGATGAACACCGGGGAGCTGTTTTTT
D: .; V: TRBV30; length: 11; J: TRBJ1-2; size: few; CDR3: CAWSQGGGYTF; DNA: TGTGCCTGGTCACAAGGGGGTGGCTACACCTTC
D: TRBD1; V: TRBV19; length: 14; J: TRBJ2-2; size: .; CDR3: CASIGTGNTGELFF; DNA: TGTGCCAGCATTGGGACAGGGAACACCGGGGAGCTGTTTTTT
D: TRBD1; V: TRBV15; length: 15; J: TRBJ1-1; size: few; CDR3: CATSREGQGGTEAFF; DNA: TGTGCCACCAGCAGAGAGGGACAGGGAGGCACTGAAGCTTTCTTT
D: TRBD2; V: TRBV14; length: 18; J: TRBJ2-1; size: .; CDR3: CASSQGLAGVFSYNEQFF; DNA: TGTGCCAGCAGCCAAGGACTAGCGGGAGTATTCTCCTACAATGAGCAGTTCTTC
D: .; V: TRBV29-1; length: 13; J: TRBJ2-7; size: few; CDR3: CSVDRDSGREQYF; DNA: TGCAGCGTTGACCGGGACTCAGGACGCGAGCAGTACTTC
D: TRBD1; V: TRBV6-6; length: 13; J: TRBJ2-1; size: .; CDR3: CASTLDRAGEQFF; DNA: TGTGCCAGCACCTTAGACAGGGCCGGTGAGCAGTTCTTC
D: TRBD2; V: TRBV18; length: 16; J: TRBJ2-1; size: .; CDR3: CASSDWSGSRNNEQFF; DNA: TGTGCCAGCTCAGATTGGAGCGGGAGCCGCAACAATGAGCAGTTCTTC
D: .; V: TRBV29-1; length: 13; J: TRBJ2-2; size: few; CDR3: CSANVVDTGELFF; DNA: TGCAGCGCAAATGTTGTAGACACCGGGGAGCTGTTTTTT
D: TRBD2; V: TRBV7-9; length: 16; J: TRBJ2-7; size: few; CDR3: CASSLASGSVSYEQYF; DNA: TGTGCCAGCAGCTTAGCTAGCGGGAGTGTCTCCTACGAGCAGTACTTC
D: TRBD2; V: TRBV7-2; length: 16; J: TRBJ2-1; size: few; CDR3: CASASGANSRTTEQFF; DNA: TGTGCCAGTGCTAGCGGGGCGAACTCACGCACGACAGAGCAGTTCTTC
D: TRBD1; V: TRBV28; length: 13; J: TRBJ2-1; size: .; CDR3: CASSLFDRVEQFF; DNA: TGTGCCAGCAGTTTATTCGACAGGGTTGAGCAGTTCTTC